A single sample is the source of the 26 T cell receptor beta chains below, sequenced in a study of shared clonotypes between healthy human individuals. Here immunoSEQ multiplex PCR was the method, and the copy in TCRdb shows in-frame clones only, minus some. The sample includes approximately 2.3 million clones, about 92% of them seen just once. The specimen sequenced was naive CD4+ T cells from PBMCs. Subset specified: CD45RA+ positively selected. The source of these receptors is a man between 18 and 29 years old in good health. Some clones in this sample may be carry-over from other donors' samples.

CDR3 protein: CASSLGRGSNQPQHF. DNA for the CDR3: TGTGCCAGCAGCCTCGGGAGAGGCAGCAATCAGCCCCAGCATTTT. This chain links TRBV6-5 with TRBJ1-5, with D uncertain. This CDR3 comprises 15 residues. Germline V gives CDR1 MNHEY, CDR2 SVGAGI. V was clipped by 6 bases and J by 1 base, with 13 bases between them.

The chain joins TRBV27 to TRBJ2-5, with 7 bases lining up with TRBD2. J lost 4 bases, V lost 5 bases, and 10 bases had no gene match. Germline-derived CDR1 and CDR2 are MNHEY and SMNVEV (reference sequence). The CDR3 runs to 15 residues. This chain's CDR3 is CASSQTSLGRETQYF. In DNA form, the CDR3 reads TGTGCCAGCAGTCAGACTAGCCTAGGACGAGAGACCCAGTACTTC.

The DNA for the CDR3 is TGTGCCAGCAGTTTAGCGGGACAGCCAGCGGGAGGGCTTATCTGGATACAGTACTTC. It yields the protein CASSLAGQPAGGLIWIQYF. V usage is TRBV28 and J usage is TRBJ2-5, with 10 positions matching TRBD2. J was trimmed by 11 bases and V by 2 bases; bases with no gene match: 23. Germline V gives CDR1 MDHEN, CDR2 SYDVKM. This CDR3 spans 19 amino acids.

The rearrangement links TRBV27 to TRBJ2-5; TRBD2 aligns across 7 bases. This CDR3 spans 13 amino acids. Germline CDR1 is MNHEY and CDR2 is SMNVEV (reference sequence). V gave up 3 bases and J gave up 2 bases; unmatched junction bases: 0. The CDR3 region is CASSFGGQETQYF. The CDR3 nucleotides read TGTGCCAGCAGTTTCGGGGGGCAAGAGACCCAGTACTTC.

This sequence joins TRBV10-3 and TRBJ2-5; 7 nucleotides match TRBD2. The germline V gene has CDR1 ENHRY and CDR2 SYGVKD. V shed 6 bases and J 5 bases; nucleotides not matched to a gene: 9. CDR3 length: 14 residues. The CDR3 spells CAIRQQVGGETQYF. As DNA, the CDR3 is TGTGCCATCAGGCAACAGGTCGGGGGGGAGACCCAGTACTTC.

The rearrangement uses TRBV6-5 and TRBJ2-3, with D perhaps matching TRBD1 (6 bases). Germline assignment: CDR1 MNHEY and CDR2 SVGAGI. The CDR3 sequence is 15 residues long. Trimming cost V 2 bases and J 4 bases, with 13 bases left between them. The CDR3 spells CASSYTGQWADTQYF. DNA of the CDR3: TGTGCCAGCAGTTACACAGGGCAGTGGGCAGATACGCAGTATTTT.

The CDR3 bases are TGTGCCAGCAGAATGGAACCCGACAGGGGAATCTATGGCTACACCTTC. It yields the protein CASRMEPDRGIYGYTF. The V and J genes are TRBV27 and TRBJ1-2, with 8 bases that match TRBD1. This CDR3 contains 16 residues. V shed 6 bases and J 4 bases; nucleotides not matched to a gene: 13. CDR1 is MNHEY and CDR2 is SMNVEV in the germline V gene (reference sequence).

This clone was recorded once. The chain joins TRBV15 to TRBJ2-7; D is possibly TRBD2 (5 bases). The V gene's germline CDR1 is LNHNV and CDR2 YYDKDF (reference sequence). The CDR3 loop spans 13 amino acids. Trimming took off 1 base at V and 6 bases at J, with 10 bases between the two ends. DNA for the CDR3: TGTGCCACCAGCAGAGGCCGGGATGGCGAGCAGTACTTC. It is translated as CATSRGRDGEQYF.

The rearrangement links TRBV5-6 to TRBJ2-1, with 10 nucleotides matching TRBD2. Germline V gene data show CDR1 as SGHDT and CDR2 as YYEEEE. V was pared by 4 bases and J by 8 bases, with 21 bases of the junction left unmatched. This CDR3 has 19 residues. The CDR3 loop reads CASSRAALAGRGPPHEQFF. The CDR3 coding sequence is TGTGCCAGCAGCCGTGCGGCACTAGCGGGAAGGGGTCCCCCCCATGAGCAGTTCTTC.

The chain employs TRBV11-2 and TRBJ1-2, with D maybe TRBD1 (5 bases). Germline CDR1 SGHAT, CDR2 FQNNGV. The CDR3 spans 15 residues. With 4 bases removed from V and 1 base from J, the gap between germline ends came to 13 bases. The CDR3 DNA is TGTGCCAGCAGCTCGAACCGGGACGGTAACTATGGCTACACCTTC. Residues: CASSSNRDGNYGYTF.

The rearrangement links TRBV6-6 to TRBJ1-1, with D perhaps TRBD1 (5 bases). Germline V CDR1 and CDR2: MNHNY, SVGAGI (reference sequence). This CDR3 spans 14 amino acids. V was cut by 5 bases and J by 0 bases, with 10 bases left in between. CDR3 protein: CASSIRGMNTEAFF. The CDR3 DNA is TGTGCCAGCAGTATCCGGGGGATGAACACTGAAGCTTTCTTT.

The chain joins TRBV5-1 to TRBJ2-5, with D possibly being TRBD1 (6 bases). The end of the DNA fits TRBJ2-7 better, so the J call may be wrong. Per the germline V gene, CDR1 is SGHRS and CDR2 is YFSETQ. The CDR3 covers 14 residues. For the CDR3, the DNA is TGCGCCAGCAGCTTGGTGGACAGCTCCTACGAGCAGTACTTC. Amino acid sequence: CASSLVDSSYEQYF.

Only one count was recorded for this clone. The V call is TRBV4-1, the J call TRBJ2-5, with 7 bases matching TRBD1. CDR1 and CDR2 from the germline V gene are MGHRA and YSYEKL. V gave up 0 bases and J gave up 5 bases; unmatched junction bases: 6. The CDR3 is 15 residues long. CDR3: CASSQDGGQWETQYF. The CDR3 DNA is TGCGCCAGCAGCCAAGATGGGGGACAGTGGGAGACCCAGTACTTC.

Comment on this clone: Different DNA sequences within this sample yield the same CDR3. V usage is TRBV7-3 and J usage is TRBJ2-1; 9 nucleotides match TRBD2. This CDR3 has 15 amino acids. V lost 2 bases and J lost 3; bases outside the gene matches: 2. From germline, CDR1 is SGHTA and CDR2 FQGTGA. CDR3 protein: CASSLGSGGYNEQFF. Written as DNA, the CDR3 is TGTGCCAGCAGCTTAGGTAGCGGGGGCTACAATGAGCAGTTCTTC.

In regard to this clone: Other DNA sequences in the same sample also yield this CDR3. CDR3 amino acids: CASSPSGDEQYF. The CDR3 DNA reads as TGTGCCAGCTCACCATCCGGGGACGAGCAGTACTTC. V is TRBV18 and J is TRBJ2-7, with D perhaps TRBD2 (5 bases). There are 12 residues in the CDR3. Germline-derived CDR1 and CDR2 are KGHSH and LQKENI. The V and J ends lost 2 bases and 5 bases respectively, with 7 bases between them.

This chain joins TRBV4-1 and TRBJ2-7; either TRBD1 or TRBD2 may supply D (5 bases each). The CDR3 contains 15 residues. Looked up from germline, CDR1 is MGHRA and CDR2 is YSYEKL. Trimming pared 9 bases from V and 6 bases from J, leaving 24 bases between. CDR3 DNA: TGCGCCAGTCTGCCCAGAGTGGGGGATAGGGTCGAGCAGTACTTC. Translated: CASLPRVGDRVEQYF.

V and J are TRBV6-5 and TRBJ1-5; TRBD1 might be the D (5 bases). The CDR3 spans 15 residues. V lost 2 bases, J lost 5 bases, and 13 bases lay in between. Germline lookup yields CDR1 MNHEY and CDR2 SVGAGI. CDR3 amino acids: CASSYGGRGDQPQHF. CDR3 in DNA: TGTGCCAGCAGTTACGGTGGGAGGGGAGATCAGCCCCAGCATTTT.

The chain uses TRBV6-5 and TRBJ2-5, with D possibly matching TRBD1 (6 bases). Looked up from germline, CDR1 is MNHEY and CDR2 is SVGAGI. This CDR3 comprises 11 residues. V was shortened by 0 bases and J by 14 bases, with 10 bases between the two germline ends. The CDR3 reads CASSYSRTVYF. The CDR3 region has the DNA TGTGCCAGCAGTTACTCGAGGACAGTCTACTTC.

The chain employs TRBV11-2 and TRBJ1-2; D is possibly TRBD1 (5 bases). The CDR3 consists of 12 residues. Trimming left V 3 bases short and J 7 bases short, with 9 bases between. In germline, CDR1 is SGHAT, CDR2 FQNNGV. CDR3 nucleotides: TGTGCCAGCAGCTTCAGGGTTGGTGGCTACACCTTC. The encoded protein is CASSFRVGGYTF.

The gene calls are TRBV6-6 and TRBJ1-1, with D hard to call. CDR3 size: 14 residues. V lost 2 bases to trimming and J lost 4 bases, with 11 bases between them. CDR1 is MNHNY, CDR2 SVGAGI, per germline (reference sequence). CDR3 DNA sequence: TGTGCCAGCAGTTACGCCGGACGGGGCACTGAAGCTTTCTTT. It translates to CASSYAGRGTEAFF.

The V gene is TRBV5-1, the J gene TRBJ2-7; 10 positions match TRBD1. The CDR3 covers 15 residues. With 1 base clipped from V and 2 bases from J, the junction kept 3 bases outside the gene matches. Germline V gives CDR1 SGHRS, CDR2 YFSETQ. The chain's CDR3 is CASSLPGTGAYEQYF. CDR3 nucleotide sequence: TGCGCCAGCAGCTTGCCCGGGACAGGGGCCTACGAGCAGTACTTC.

This clone was counted many times. In the same sample, other DNA sequences code for this CDR3. The V and J genes are TRBV6-5 and TRBJ1-3; D call uncertain. Trimming left V 7 bases short and J 0 bases short, with 4 bases between. This CDR3 comprises 12 residues. Germline V gene lookup returns CDR1 MNHEY and CDR2 SVGAGI. In DNA form, the CDR3 reads TGTGCCAGCACCGGCTCTGGAAACACCATATATTTT. Translation: CASTGSGNTIYF.

The CDR3 loop is CASSLGGTDGYTF. CDR3 nucleotide sequence: TGTGCCAGCAGCTTAGGGGGGACGGATGGCTACACCTTC. The V and J genes are TRBV11-3 and TRBJ1-2; perhaps TRBD1 as D (5 bases). The V gene lost 1 base and the J gene lost 6 bases, with 9 bases spanning the gap. This CDR3 spans 13 amino acids. CDR1 and CDR2 (germline): SGHNT, YENEEA.

This chain uses TRBV4-3 with TRBJ2-5, with 10 bases aligning to TRBD2. The CDR3 runs 18 residues. Trimming at V came to 0 bases and at J to 9 bases, leaving 16 bases not matched to a gene. Germline CDR1 and CDR2: LGHNA and YSLEER. The CDR3 bases are TGCGCCAGCAGCCAAGAAGCTCGGACTAGCGGCCTCGGGGGGCCCCAGTACTTC. This translates into CASSQEARTSGLGGPQYF.

This sequence joins TRBV5-1 and TRBJ1-4, with D tentatively TRBD1 (5 bases). The CDR3 loop spans 16 amino acids. The V gene's germline CDR1 is SGHRS and CDR2 YFSETQ. V gave up 2 bases and J gave up 5 bases, with 16 bases separating them. The CDR3 DNA reads as TGCGCCAGCAGCTTAAGTGGCCGGGGGATAAATGAAAAACTGTTTTTT. This translates into CASSLSGRGINEKLFF.

The genes are TRBV7-9 and TRBJ2-5; TRBD2 is a possible D gene (7 bases). V lost 5 bases and J 2 bases, leaving 15 bases between the germline ends. The germline V gene has CDR1 SEHNR and CDR2 FQNEAQ (reference sequence). This CDR3 comprises 15 residues. The CDR3 here is CASSRGGSWQETQYF. The CDR3 DNA follows: TGTGCCAGCAGCAGGGGGGGCAGCTGGCAAGAGACCCAGTACTTC. The whole variable domain, filled in from reference TRBV7-9 and TRBJ2-5, reads DTGVSQNPRHKITKRGQNVTFRCDPISEHNRLYWYRQTLGQGPEFLTYFQNEAQLEKSRLLSDRFSAERPKGSFSTLEIQRTEQGDSAMYLCASSRGGSWQETQYFGPGTRLLVL.